This is a list of T cell receptor beta chains from one sample in a study of shared clonotypes between healthy human individuals. Profiled with immunoSEQ multiplex PCR; TCRdb holds only in-frame clones, not every one. The data contain 1,500,000 or so clones, about 96% of them seen just once; the ten biggest clones take up about 1.2%. The sequencing input was naive CD4+ T cells sorted from blood. The receptors were sampled from a man aged 25 to 40 in good health. Each CDR3 is given with its conserved first and last residue. The order of the fields is CDR3 protein, CDR3 DNA, clone size, V gene, J gene, D gene. The D gene is left open where the match is weak. Only some rows state a clone size, as once, few, many or a class for expanded clones.

CDR3 protein: CASSLWATSGSSYNEQFF; CDR3 DNA: TGTGCCAGCAGTTTATGGGCTACTAGCGGGAGCTCCTACAATGAGCAGTTCTTC; clone size: NA; V gene: TRBV28; J gene: TRBJ2-1; D gene: TRBD2
CDR3 protein: CASSFPEGVNGAEAFF; CDR3 DNA: TGTGCCAGCAGCTTTCCGGAAGGGGTTAATGGCGCTGAAGCTTTCTTT; clone size: once; V gene: TRBV11-2; J gene: TRBJ1-1; D gene: NA
CDR3 protein: CASSLDSGTDEQFF; CDR3 DNA: TGTGCCAGCAGCTTAGATAGCGGGACTGATGAGCAGTTCTTC; clone size: NA; V gene: TRBV11-3; J gene: TRBJ2-1; D gene: TRBD2
CDR3 protein: CASRTQGVGTEAFF; CDR3 DNA: TGTGCCAGCAGGACACAGGGGGTTGGGACTGAAGCTTTCTTT; clone size: NA; V gene: TRBV6-5; J gene: TRBJ1-1; D gene: TRBD1
CDR3 protein: CASSLGGQEGYEQYF; CDR3 DNA: TGTGCCAGCAGCTTGGGGGGACAGGAGGGTTACGAGCAGTACTTC; clone size: once; V gene: TRBV5-6; J gene: TRBJ2-7; D gene: TRBD1
CDR3 protein: CASREWAPPGNEQFF; CDR3 DNA: TGTGCCAGCAGGGAATGGGCTCCTCCGGGGAATGAGCAGTTCTTC; clone size: once; V gene: TRBV6-1; J gene: TRBJ2-1; D gene: NA
CDR3 protein: CSVEVNRQETQYF; CDR3 DNA: TGCAGCGTTGAGGTAAACAGACAAGAGACCCAGTACTTC; clone size: once; V gene: TRBV29-1; J gene: TRBJ2-5; D gene: NA
CDR3 protein: CASSYGGQDSGNTIYF; CDR3 DNA: TGTGCCAGCAGTTACGGCGGGCAGGACTCTGGAAACACCATATATTTT; clone size: NA; V gene: TRBV6-5; J gene: TRBJ1-3; D gene: NA
CDR3 protein: CASSQEGQRANYGYTF; CDR3 DNA: TGCGCCAGCAGCCAAGAAGGGCAGAGAGCTAACTATGGCTACACCTTC; clone size: NA; V gene: TRBV4-1; J gene: TRBJ1-2; D gene: NA
CDR3 protein: CASSLGLAGAHNEQFF; CDR3 DNA: TGTGCCAGCAGTTTAGGACTAGCGGGAGCGCACAATGAGCAGTTCTTC; clone size: NA; V gene: TRBV27; J gene: TRBJ2-1; D gene: TRBD2
CDR3 protein: CASSPLSTGSSYEQYF; CDR3 DNA: TGTGCCAGCTCACCACTCTCGACAGGGAGCTCCTACGAGCAGTACTTC; clone size: NA; V gene: TRBV18; J gene: TRBJ2-7; D gene: TRBD1
CDR3 protein: CASSLGGGGTYEQYF; CDR3 DNA: TGTGCCAGCAGTTTAGGGGGCGGGGGAACCTACGAGCAGTACTTC; clone size: NA; V gene: TRBV27; J gene: TRBJ2-7; D gene: NA
CDR3 protein: CANHPGTLEQFF; CDR3 DNA: TGTGCCAACCATCCCGGGACCCTGGAGCAGTTCTTC; clone size: once; V gene: TRBV2; J gene: TRBJ2-1; D gene: NA
CDR3 protein: CASSLYWQGLRETQYF; CDR3 DNA: TGTGCCAGCAGCTTGTATTGGCAGGGGCTGAGGGAGACCCAGTACTTC; clone size: NA; V gene: TRBV5-6; J gene: TRBJ2-5; D gene: NA
CDR3 protein: CASSQAPLGYAGGYTF; CDR3 DNA: TGTGCCAGCAGCCAAGCTCCTTTGGGGTATGCCGGTGGCTACACCTTC; clone size: NA; V gene: TRBV14; J gene: TRBJ1-2; D gene: NA
CDR3 protein: CASSPLMGQGTDTQYF; CDR3 DNA: TGTGCCAGCAGCCCACTGATGGGACAGGGAACAGATACGCAGTATTTT; clone size: once; V gene: TRBV5-6; J gene: TRBJ2-3; D gene: TRBD1
CDR3 protein: CASSPRDSGTEAFF; CDR3 DNA: TGTGCCAGCTCACCCCGGGACAGTGGAACTGAAGCTTTCTTT; clone size: once; V gene: TRBV18; J gene: TRBJ1-1; D gene: TRBD1
CDR3 protein: CASKTSGTGSYEQYF; CDR3 DNA: TGTGCCAGCAAAACTTCCGGGACAGGGTCCTACGAGCAGTACTTC; clone size: NA; V gene: TRBV5-5; J gene: TRBJ2-7; D gene: TRBD1
CDR3 protein: CASRYRTGPNTGELFF; CDR3 DNA: TGTGCCAGCAGGTATAGGACAGGCCCGAACACCGGGGAGCTGTTTTTT; clone size: NA; V gene: TRBV7-9; J gene: TRBJ2-2; D gene: TRBD1
CDR3 protein: CASSLGRTGDTEAFF; CDR3 DNA: TGCGCCAGCAGCTTGGGTAGGACAGGGGACACTGAAGCTTTCTTT; clone size: NA; V gene: TRBV5-1; J gene: TRBJ1-1; D gene: TRBD1
CDR3 protein: CASSVSSGRLNEQFF; CDR3 DNA: TGTGCCAGCAGTGTGAGTAGCGGGAGGCTGAATGAGCAGTTCTTC; clone size: NA; V gene: TRBV11-3; J gene: TRBJ2-1; D gene: TRBD2
CDR3 protein: CASSYVAGLGNTIYF; CDR3 DNA: TGTGCCAGCAGTTACGTCGCGGGGCTTGGAAACACCATATATTTT; clone size: NA; V gene: TRBV6-6; J gene: TRBJ1-3; D gene: NA
CDR3 protein: CASSMWQRNTGELFF; CDR3 DNA: TGTGCCAGTAGTATGTGGCAGAGGAACACCGGGGAGCTGTTTTTT; clone size: once; V gene: TRBV19; J gene: TRBJ2-2; D gene: NA
CDR3 protein: CATSRAPGETQYF; CDR3 DNA: TGTGCCACCAGCAGAGCTCCCGGGGAGACCCAGTACTTC; clone size: NA; V gene: TRBV15; J gene: TRBJ2-5; D gene: NA
CDR3 protein: CASSVSSGSYNEQFF; CDR3 DNA: TGTGCCAGCAGCGTAAGTAGCGGGAGTTACAATGAGCAGTTCTTC; clone size: NA; V gene: TRBV9; J gene: TRBJ2-1; D gene: TRBD2
CDR3 protein: CASTHWGPSGYNEQFF; CDR3 DNA: TGTGCCAGCACCCATTGGGGTCCTAGCGGTTACAATGAGCAGTTCTTC; clone size: NA; V gene: TRBV28; J gene: TRBJ2-1; D gene: TRBD2
CDR3 protein: CASSLAGGTDTQYF; CDR3 DNA: TGTGCCAGCAGCTTAGCGGGGGGCACAGATACGCAGTATTTT; clone size: once; V gene: TRBV11-2; J gene: TRBJ2-3; D gene: NA
CDR3 protein: CASSPIAEGWTNEKLFF; CDR3 DNA: TGTGCCAGCTCACCTATCGCCGAGGGTTGGACTAATGAAAAACTGTTTTTT; clone size: few; V gene: TRBV18; J gene: TRBJ1-4; D gene: NA
CDR3 protein: CASSLREGLNEQFF; CDR3 DNA: TGTGCCAGCAGCTTGCGGGAGGGACTAAATGAGCAGTTCTTC; clone size: NA; V gene: TRBV11-3; J gene: TRBJ2-1; D gene: TRBD2